This T cell receptor (beta chain) was obtained from a study of cytomegalovirus exposure and HLA in healthy donors. Germline-derived CDR1 and CDR2 are LGHNA and YNFKEQ. This CDR3 contains 16 residues. Trimming stripped 5 bases from V and 0 bases from J, with 14 bases between. Clones were read by immunoSEQ multiplex PCR, and TCRdb kept only the in-frame ones, dropping some. Of 150,000 to 200,000 clones detected, roughly 86% appear once; the ten largest clones hold approximately 1.5%. This TCR was recovered from a woman younger than 35 in good health and CMV-seronegative. This rearrangement joins TRBV4-2 to TRBJ2-1, with D possibly TRBD2 on 6 matching bases. Material for sequencing was PBMCs. The CDR3 bases are TGTGCCAGCAGCGATGACGGGGACTTCTCCTACAATGAGCAGTTCTTC. The encoded protein is CASSDDGDFSYNEQFF.